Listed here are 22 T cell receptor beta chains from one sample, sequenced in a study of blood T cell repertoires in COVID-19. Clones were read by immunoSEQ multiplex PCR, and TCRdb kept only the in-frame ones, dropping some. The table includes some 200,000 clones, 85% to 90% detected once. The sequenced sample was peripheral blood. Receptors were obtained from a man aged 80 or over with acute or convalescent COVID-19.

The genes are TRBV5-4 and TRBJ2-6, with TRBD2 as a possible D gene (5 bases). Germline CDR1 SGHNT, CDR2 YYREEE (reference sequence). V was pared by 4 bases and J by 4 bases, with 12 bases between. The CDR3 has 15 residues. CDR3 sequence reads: CASSLQLAGANVLTF. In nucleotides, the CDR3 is TGTGCCAGCAGCCTGCAGCTAGCCGGGGCCAACGTCCTGACTTTC.

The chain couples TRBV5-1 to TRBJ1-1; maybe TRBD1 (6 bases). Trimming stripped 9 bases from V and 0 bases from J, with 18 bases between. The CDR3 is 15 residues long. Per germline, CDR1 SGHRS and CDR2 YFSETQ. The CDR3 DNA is TGCGCCACCCAACCAAGGGGGGGAATGAACACTGAAGCTTTCTTT. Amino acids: CATQPRGGMNTEAFF. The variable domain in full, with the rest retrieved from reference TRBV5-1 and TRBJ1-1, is KAGVTQTPRYLIKTRGQQVTLSCSPISGHRSVSWYQQTPGQGLQFLFEYFSETQRNKGNFPGRFSGRQFSNSRSEMNVSTLELGDSALYLCATQPRGGMNTEAFFGQGTRLTVV.

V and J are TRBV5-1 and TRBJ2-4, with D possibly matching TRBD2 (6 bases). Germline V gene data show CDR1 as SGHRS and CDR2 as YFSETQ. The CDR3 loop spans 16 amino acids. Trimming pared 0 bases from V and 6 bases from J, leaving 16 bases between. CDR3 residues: CASSLGGTSGGNIQYF. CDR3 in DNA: TGCGCCAGCAGCTTGGGCGGGACCTCCGGGGGAAACATTCAGTACTTC.

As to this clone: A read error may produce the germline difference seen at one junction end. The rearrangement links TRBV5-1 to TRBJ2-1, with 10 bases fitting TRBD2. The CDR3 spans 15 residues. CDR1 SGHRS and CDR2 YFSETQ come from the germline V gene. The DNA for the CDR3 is TGCGCCAGCACTTCTAGCGGGAGCTCCCACAATGAGCAGTTCTTC. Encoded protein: CASTSSGSSHNEQFF.

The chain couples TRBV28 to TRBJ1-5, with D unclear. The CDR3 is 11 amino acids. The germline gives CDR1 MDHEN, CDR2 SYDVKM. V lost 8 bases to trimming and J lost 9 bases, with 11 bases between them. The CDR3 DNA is TGTGCCAGCTTTACAGTTCCGCCCCAGCATTTT. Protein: CASFTVPPQHF.

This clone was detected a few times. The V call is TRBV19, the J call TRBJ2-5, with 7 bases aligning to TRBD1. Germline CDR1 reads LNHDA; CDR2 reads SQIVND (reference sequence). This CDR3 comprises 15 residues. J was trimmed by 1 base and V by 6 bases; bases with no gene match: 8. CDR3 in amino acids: CASSPQGTFQETQYF. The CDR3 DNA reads TGTGCCAGTAGCCCACAGGGGACCTTCCAAGAGACCCAGTACTTC.

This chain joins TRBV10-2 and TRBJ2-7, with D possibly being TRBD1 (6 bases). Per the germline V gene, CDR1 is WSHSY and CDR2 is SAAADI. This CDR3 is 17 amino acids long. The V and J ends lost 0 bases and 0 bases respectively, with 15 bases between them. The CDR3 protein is CASSESRQTGRSYEQYF. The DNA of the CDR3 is TGCGCCAGCAGTGAGTCGCGCCAGACAGGCCGCTCCTACGAGCAGTACTTC.

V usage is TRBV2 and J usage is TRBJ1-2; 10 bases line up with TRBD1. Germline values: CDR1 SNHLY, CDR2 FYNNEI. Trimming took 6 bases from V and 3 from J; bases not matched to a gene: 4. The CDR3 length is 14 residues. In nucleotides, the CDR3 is TGTGCCAGCAGGCCGGGACAGGGGTACTATGGCTACACCTTC. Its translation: CASRPGQGYYGYTF.

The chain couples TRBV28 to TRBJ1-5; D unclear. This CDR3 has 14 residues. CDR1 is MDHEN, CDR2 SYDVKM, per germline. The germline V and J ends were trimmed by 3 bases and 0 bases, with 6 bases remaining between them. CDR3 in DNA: TGTGCCAGCAGTTTCGGGAATAGCAATCAGCCCCAGCATTTT. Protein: CASSFGNSNQPQHF.

The CDR3 here is CASSIGTLGEKLFF. Here the CDR3 DNA reads TGCGCCAGCAGCATCGGGACTCTGGGTGAAAAACTGTTTTTT. V is TRBV5-1 and J is TRBJ1-4; perhaps TRBD1 as D (5 bases). The CDR3 runs to 14 residues. From germline, CDR1 is SGHRS and CDR2 YFSETQ. The V and J ends lost 4 bases and 7 bases respectively, with 14 bases between them.

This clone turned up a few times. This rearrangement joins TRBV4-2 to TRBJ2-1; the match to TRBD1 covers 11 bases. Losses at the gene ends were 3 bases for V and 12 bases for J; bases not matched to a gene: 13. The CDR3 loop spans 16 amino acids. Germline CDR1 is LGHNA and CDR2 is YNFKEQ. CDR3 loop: CASSHSGTGGNRWQFF. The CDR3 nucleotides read TGTGCCAGCAGCCACTCCGGGACAGGGGGTAATCGATGGCAGTTCTTC.

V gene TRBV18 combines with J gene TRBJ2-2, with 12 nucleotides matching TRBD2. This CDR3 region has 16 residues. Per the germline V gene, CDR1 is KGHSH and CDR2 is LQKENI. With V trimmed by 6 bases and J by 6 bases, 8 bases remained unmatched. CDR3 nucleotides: TGTGCCAGCTCCCGACTAGCGGGAGTCGTCCCCGGGGAGCTGTTTTTT. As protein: CASSRLAGVVPGELFF.

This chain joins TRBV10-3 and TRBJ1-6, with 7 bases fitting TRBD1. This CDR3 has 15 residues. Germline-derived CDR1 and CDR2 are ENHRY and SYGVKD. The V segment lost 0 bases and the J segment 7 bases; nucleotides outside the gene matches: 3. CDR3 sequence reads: CAISESRDSNSPLHF. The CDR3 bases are TGTGCCATCAGTGAGTCCCGGGACAGCAATTCACCCCTCCACTTT.

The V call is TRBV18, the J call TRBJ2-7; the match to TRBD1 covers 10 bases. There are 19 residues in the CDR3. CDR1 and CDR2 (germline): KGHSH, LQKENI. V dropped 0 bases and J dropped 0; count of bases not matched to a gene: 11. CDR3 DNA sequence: TGTGCCAGCTCACCACCGTACGGGGGACAGGGGACCTTCTCCTACGAGCAGTACTTC. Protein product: CASSPPYGGQGTFSYEQYF.

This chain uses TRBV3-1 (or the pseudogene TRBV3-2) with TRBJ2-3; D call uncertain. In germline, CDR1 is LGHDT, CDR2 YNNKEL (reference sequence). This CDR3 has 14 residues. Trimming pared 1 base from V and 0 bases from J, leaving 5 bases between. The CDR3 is CASSQATSTDTQYF. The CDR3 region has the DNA TGTGCCAGCAGCCAAGCGACAAGCACAGATACGCAGTATTTT.

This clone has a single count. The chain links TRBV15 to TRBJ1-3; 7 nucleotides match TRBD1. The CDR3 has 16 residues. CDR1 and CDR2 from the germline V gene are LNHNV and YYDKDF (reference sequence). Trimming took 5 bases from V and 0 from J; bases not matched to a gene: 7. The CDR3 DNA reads TGTGCCACCAGCGACCGGGACAGAAGCTCTGGAAACACCATATATTTT. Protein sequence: CATSDRDRSSGNTIYF.

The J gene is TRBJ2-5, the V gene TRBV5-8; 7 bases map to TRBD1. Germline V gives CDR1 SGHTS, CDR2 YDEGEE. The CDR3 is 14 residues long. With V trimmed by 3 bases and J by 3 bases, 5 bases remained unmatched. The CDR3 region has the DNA TGTGCCAGCAGCTCGGGACAGCCGAAAGAGACCCAGTACTTC. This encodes CASSSGQPKETQYF.

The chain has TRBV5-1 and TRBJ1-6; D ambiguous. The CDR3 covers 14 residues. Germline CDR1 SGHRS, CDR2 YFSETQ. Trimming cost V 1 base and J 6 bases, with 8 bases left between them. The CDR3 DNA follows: TGCGCCAGCAGCTTGCCAGGTCGTAATTCACCCCTCCACTTT. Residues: CASSLPGRNSPLHF.

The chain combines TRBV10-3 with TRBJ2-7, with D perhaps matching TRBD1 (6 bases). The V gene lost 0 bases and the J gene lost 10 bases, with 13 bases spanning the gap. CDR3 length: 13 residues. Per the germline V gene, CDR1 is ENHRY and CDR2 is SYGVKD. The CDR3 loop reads CAISESPDSYQYF. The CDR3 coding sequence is TGTGCCATCAGTGAGTCGCCGGACAGTTATCAGTACTTC.

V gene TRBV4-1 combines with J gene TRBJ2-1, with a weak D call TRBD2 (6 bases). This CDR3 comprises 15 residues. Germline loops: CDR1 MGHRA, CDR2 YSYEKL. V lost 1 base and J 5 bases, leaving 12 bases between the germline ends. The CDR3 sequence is CASSQGGLSNNEQFF. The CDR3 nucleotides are TGCGCCAGCAGCCAAGGAGGACTATCCAACAATGAGCAGTTCTTC.

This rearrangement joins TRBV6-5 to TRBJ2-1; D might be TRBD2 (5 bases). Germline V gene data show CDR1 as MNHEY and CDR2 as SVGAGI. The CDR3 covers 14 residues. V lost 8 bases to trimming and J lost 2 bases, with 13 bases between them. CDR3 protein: CASDRRLAYNEQFF. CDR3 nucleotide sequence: TGTGCCAGCGATCGGAGGCTAGCCTACAATGAGCAGTTCTTC.

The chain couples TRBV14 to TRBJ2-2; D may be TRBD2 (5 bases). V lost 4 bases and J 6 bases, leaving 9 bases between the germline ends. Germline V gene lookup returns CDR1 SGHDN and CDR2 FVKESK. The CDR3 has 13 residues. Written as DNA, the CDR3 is TGTGCCAGCAGCCCTTTAGCGCCCGGGGAGCTGTTTTTT. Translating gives CASSPLAPGELFF.